These T cell receptor beta chains were read from a single sample in a study of cytomegalovirus exposure and HLA in healthy donors. Sequencing was performed with immunoSEQ multiplex PCR; in TCRdb, only in-frame clones are kept and a portion is missing. Here the sample spans approximately 110,000 clones, around 75% being singletons. Sequencing was performed on PBMCs. These receptors were taken from a man between 35 and 55 years old in good health and CMV-seronegative. Each CDR3 is given with its conserved first and last residue. Each record gives: V gene, CDR3 protein.

TRBV6-1	CASSEAGGPETQYF
TRBV4-1	CASSHPDGGDEQFF
TRBV9	CASSVASSGGLSTDTQYF
TRBV7-9	CASSSRTIDTQYF
TRBV5-1	CASSAGQRNYGYTF
TRBV7-3	CASSLNSGSTAFF
TRBV27	CASSHGQGTDTQYF
TRBV4-1	CASSLGPGQGNYEQYF
TRBV9	CASSAVDSPNTQYF
TRBV6-5	CASSYSNLAGAEQFF
TRBV5-1	CASSLDRATNEKLFF
TRBV5-4	CASSFGLAGGETQYF
TRBV12-5	CATGTGGEQYF
TRBV6-1	CASSEGSGGSYNEQFF
TRBV7-2	CASSLGGQFYEQYF
TRBV5-1	CASSRDRYNEQFF
TRBV5-4	CASSLETSLYEQYF
TRBV4-3	CASSQDTSGAEEQYF
TRBV29-1	CSGGQGGTEAFF
TRBV27	CASSPRTNFQETQYF
TRBV2	CASIGTLGLAGVRETQYF
TRBV4-2	CASSPTAGTGNLNYGYTF
TRBV6-5	CASSYSRSGRAGEQYF